This T cell receptor (beta chain) was recorded in a study of blood T cell repertoires in COVID-19. The data were produced by immunoSEQ multiplex PCR, yet TCRdb's version contains in-frame clones alone and is incomplete. In the table there are over 350,000 clones, 80% to 90% of which are singletons. The sample was peripheral blood. The source is a woman aged 25 to 39 with active or convalescent COVID-19.

The CDR3: CASSLPGIPEGYTF. For the CDR3, the DNA is TGCGCCAGCAGCCTACCGGGAATACCTGAGGGCTACACCTTC. This rearrangement joins TRBV5-1 to TRBJ1-2, with no clear D. V was trimmed by 4 bases and J by 8 bases, leaving 18 bases between them. The V gene's germline CDR1 is SGHRS and CDR2 YFSETQ. The CDR3 is 14 amino acids. Full variable domain (outside the CDR3, taken from reference TRBV5-1 and TRBJ1-2): KAGVTQTPRYLIKTRGQQVTLSCSPISGHRSVSWYQQTPGQGLQFLFEYFSETQRNKGNFPGRFSGRQFSNSRSEMNVSTLELGDSALYLCASSLPGIPEGYTFGSGTRLTVV.